Sequencing of this T cell receptor (beta chain) was carried out in a study of beta chain features in type 1 diabetes (dated by TCRdb to 2016 to 2018). Some background on the complete study: Mean age, gender distribution, total cell number and subset yield did not differ between patients and healthy donors. Whereas all 30 or so donors provided naive and central memory subsets, regulatory and stem cell-like memory subsets were isolated from just 8 patients and about eight healthy donors. A total of roughly 100 million sorted cells were examined across all samples, and a strong correlation was observed between cell number per subset and RNA yield. The study compared TCRB repertoires of sorted circulating CD4+ T cell subsets between recently diagnosed type 1 diabetes patients and matched healthy donors. Beyond this particular receptor, the publication reports: Shorter templates might have been favored by PCR, but patient and control samples were amplified and corrected together, so both groups would have been affected equally by any skew. Patients with type 1 diabetes made fewer insertions and deleted more nucleotides at VDJ recombination sites, implying thymic rearrangement abnormalities. Naive, central memory and regulatory TCRB repertoires appeared to be more alike among patients than among healthy donors. Because cDNA was sequenced instead of genomic DNA, highly expressing activated cells could be over-represented, though the groups showed no difference in activation or CD3 levels. Type 1 diabetes patients showed a moderate but significant shortening of TCRB CDR3 length in all four CD4+ subsets. HLA sub-analyses involved small numbers of individuals, so any influence of HLA type on TCRB rearrangement remained unresolved.

This clone has more than one count but fewer than ten. The antigen it binds to is not known. Base quality data are lacking; no much larger clone is found one base away. This CDR3 is also generated by other DNA sequences in the sample. The entire isolated RNA was reverse transcribed using the High Capacity cDNA Reverse Transcription Kit, and thus expressed TCRB transcripts were sequenced. Deep immunoSEQ sequencing was performed on naive, central memory and regulatory T cell samples, with an average of about 4 million total reads per sample. Sorted cells were lysed in RLT buffer, and RNA was extracted using DNase-treated RNeasy Micro or Mini kits according to cell number. Each cell subset was processed separately to prevent cross-contamination, with patient and healthy donor samples processed together. Using the immunoSEQ multiplex PCR, TCRB sequences were amplified from cDNA into 87-bp fragments spanning the CDR3 region. Sequencing of the amplicons was done on the Illumina HiSeq platform. As for how the authors treated the data: PCR bias was corrected computationally using synthetic template baselines, and reads within Hamming distance 2 were collapsed, with unmergeable singletons discarded. Reads were aligned against IMGT so that V, D and J genes, CDR3 length and insertions or deletions at six rearrangement sites could be assigned. Within each subset, clonotype counts were normalized to sorted cell number, after which true diversity and Gini coefficients were computed with the tcR R package. The overlap coefficient, calculated on TCRB nucleotide sequences, was used to measure repertoire sharing. Out-of-frame TCRB sequences from naive cells were analyzed as a proxy for the pre-selection repertoire. TCRdb obtained this table from immuneACCESS and retained in-frame rearrangements with V and J assigned. These tables miss some clones; where compared with another copy, unresolved V genes account for less than half of the shortfall, and the remainder is unexplained. V and J calls and clone size are as listed in that table; D and trimming were resolved from the DNA. The sample table records about 900,000 clones; 15% to 20% of these occur just once. The ten top clones hold about 0.025% of the sample.

Each donor gave one peripheral blood draw, roughly 110 mL on average, collected into heparinised tubes. A BD FACSAria II and a panel including CD45RO, CCR7, CD25, CD127, CD95 and CD27 were used to sort naive, central memory, regulatory and stem cell-like memory CD4+ T cells. All sorted populations exceeded 95% purity. PBMCs were isolated right away by Lymphoprep density gradient centrifugation and were stained directly, without culture. So that batch effects would be minimized, each experiment stained and sorted samples in pairs, pairing one healthy donor with one patient. There are 10 amino acids in the CDR3, from cysteine to phenylalanine inclusive. Only CDR3 DNA remains: 30 bases, in frame from the first base. V is clipped by 3 bases and J by 5 bases, and the sequence between their germline boundaries is 3 bases long. CDR1 DFQATT and CDR2 SNEGSKA are derived from the germline V gene (reference sequence).

This chain joins TRBV20-1 to TRBJ2-3, with the D gene too uncertain to name. The origin of this receptor is a woman younger than 30 in good health. Sequenced sample: naive CD4+ T cells from blood. The cell subset or site tag for this specimen amounts to: true naive CD4+ T cells. DNA sequence: TGCAGTGCTAGCGGAGATACGCAGTATTTT. Translated, it gives CSASGDTQYF.